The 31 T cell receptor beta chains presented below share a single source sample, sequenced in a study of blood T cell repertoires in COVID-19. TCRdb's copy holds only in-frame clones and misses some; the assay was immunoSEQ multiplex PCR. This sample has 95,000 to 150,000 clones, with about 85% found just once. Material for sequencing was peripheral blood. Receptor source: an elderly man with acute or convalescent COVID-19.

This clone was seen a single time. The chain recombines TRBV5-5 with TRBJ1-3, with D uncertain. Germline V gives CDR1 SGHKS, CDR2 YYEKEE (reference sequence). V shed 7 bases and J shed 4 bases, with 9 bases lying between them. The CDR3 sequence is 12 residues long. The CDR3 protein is CASSRSGNTIYF. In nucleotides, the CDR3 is TGTGCCAGCTCCAGATCCGGAAACACCATATATTTT.

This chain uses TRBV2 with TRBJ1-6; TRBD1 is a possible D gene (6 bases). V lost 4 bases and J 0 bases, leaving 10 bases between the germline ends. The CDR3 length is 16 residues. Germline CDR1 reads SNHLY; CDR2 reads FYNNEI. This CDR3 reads CASSVRRGSYNSPLHF. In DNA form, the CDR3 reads TGTGCCAGCAGTGTACGCAGGGGCTCCTATAATTCACCCCTCCACTTT.

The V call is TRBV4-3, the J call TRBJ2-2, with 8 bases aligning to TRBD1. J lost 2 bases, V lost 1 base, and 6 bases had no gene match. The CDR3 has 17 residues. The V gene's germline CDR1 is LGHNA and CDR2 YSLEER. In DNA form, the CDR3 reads TGCGCCAGCAGCCAAGGGGTGACAGGGGCCAACACCGGGGAGCTGTTTTTT. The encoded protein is CASSQGVTGANTGELFF.

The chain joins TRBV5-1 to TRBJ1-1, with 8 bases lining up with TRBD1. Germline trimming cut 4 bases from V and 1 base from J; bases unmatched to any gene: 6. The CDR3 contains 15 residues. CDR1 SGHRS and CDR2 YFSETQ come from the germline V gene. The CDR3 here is CASSPPGQENTEAFF. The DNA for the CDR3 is TGCGCCAGCAGCCCCCCGGGACAGGAGAACACTGAAGCTTTCTTT. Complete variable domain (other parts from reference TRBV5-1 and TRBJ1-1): KAGVTQTPRYLIKTRGQQVTLSCSPISGHRSVSWYQQTPGQGLQFLFEYFSETQRNKGNFPGRFSGRQFSNSRSEMNVSTLELGDSALYLCASSPPGQENTEAFFGQGTRLTVV.

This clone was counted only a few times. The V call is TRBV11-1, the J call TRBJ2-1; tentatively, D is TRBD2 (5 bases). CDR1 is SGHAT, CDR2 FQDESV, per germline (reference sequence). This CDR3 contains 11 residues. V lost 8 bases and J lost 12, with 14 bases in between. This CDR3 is CASGPGLGQFF. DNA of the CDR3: TGTGCCAGCGGACCCGGACTTGGGCAGTTCTTC. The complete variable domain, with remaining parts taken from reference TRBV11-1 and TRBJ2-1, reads EAEVAQSPRYKITEKSQAVAFWCDPISGHATLYWYRQILGQGPELLVQFQDESVVDDSQLPKDRFSAERLKGVDSTLKIQPAELGDSAMYLCASGPGLGQFFGPGTRLTVL.

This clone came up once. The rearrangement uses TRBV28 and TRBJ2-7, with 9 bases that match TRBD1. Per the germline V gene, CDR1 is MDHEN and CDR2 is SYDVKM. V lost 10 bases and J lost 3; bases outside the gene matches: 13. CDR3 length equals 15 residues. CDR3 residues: CATLPGQGKNYEQYF. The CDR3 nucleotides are TGTGCCACCCTTCCAGGACAGGGGAAGAACTACGAGCAGTACTTC. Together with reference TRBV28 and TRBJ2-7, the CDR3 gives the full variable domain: DVKVTQSSRYLVKRTGEKVFLECVQDMDHENMFWYRQDPGLGLRLIYFSYDVKMKEKGDIPEGYSVSREKKERFSLILESASTNQTSMYLCATLPGQGKNYEQYFGPGTRLTVT.

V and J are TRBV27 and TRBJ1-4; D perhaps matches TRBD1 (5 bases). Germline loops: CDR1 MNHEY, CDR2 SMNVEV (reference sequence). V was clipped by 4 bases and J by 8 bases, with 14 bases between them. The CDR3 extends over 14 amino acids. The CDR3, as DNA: TGTGCCAGCAGTTACGTGACAGAGAGGGAAAAACTGTTTTTT. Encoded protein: CASSYVTEREKLFF.

In nucleotides, the CDR3 is TGCGCCAGCAGCTTATTACAGGGTTCAGATACGCAGTATTTT. Protein: CASSLLQGSDTQYF. The rearrangement uses TRBV5-1 and TRBJ2-3, with D possibly matching TRBD1 (6 bases). Deletions cut 2 bases from V and 4 bases from J, with 11 bases between. CDR1 and CDR2 (germline): SGHRS, YFSETQ. The CDR3 has 14 amino acids.

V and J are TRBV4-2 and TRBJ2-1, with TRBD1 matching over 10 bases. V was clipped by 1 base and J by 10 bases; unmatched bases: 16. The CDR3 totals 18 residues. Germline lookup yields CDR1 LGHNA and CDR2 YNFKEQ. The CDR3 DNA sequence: TGTGCCAGCAGCCAAGGGGACAGGGGATCCCTGGTCGGGGGGGAGCAGTTCTTC. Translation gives CASSQGDRGSLVGGEQFF.

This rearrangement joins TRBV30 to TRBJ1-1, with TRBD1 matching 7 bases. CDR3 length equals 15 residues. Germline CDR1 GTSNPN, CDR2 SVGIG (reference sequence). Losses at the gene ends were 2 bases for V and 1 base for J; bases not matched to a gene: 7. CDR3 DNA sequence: TGTGCCTGGAGTAGGGGGCGAAAGGGGAACACTGAAGCTTTCTTT. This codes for CAWSRGRKGNTEAFF.

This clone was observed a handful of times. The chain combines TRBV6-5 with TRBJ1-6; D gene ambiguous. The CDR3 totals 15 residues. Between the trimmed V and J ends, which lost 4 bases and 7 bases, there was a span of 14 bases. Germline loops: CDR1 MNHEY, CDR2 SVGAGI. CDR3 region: CASSFGGRSNSPLHF. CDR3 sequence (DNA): TGTGCCAGCAGTTTCGGAGGCAGGTCCAATTCACCCCTCCACTTT.

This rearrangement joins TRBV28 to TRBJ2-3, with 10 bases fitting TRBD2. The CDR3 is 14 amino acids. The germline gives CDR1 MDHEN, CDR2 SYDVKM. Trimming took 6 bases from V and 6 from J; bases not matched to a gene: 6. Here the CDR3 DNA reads TGTGCCAGCAGGGCTAGCGGGAGAGGGGATACGCAGTATTTT. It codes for CASRASGRGDTQYF.

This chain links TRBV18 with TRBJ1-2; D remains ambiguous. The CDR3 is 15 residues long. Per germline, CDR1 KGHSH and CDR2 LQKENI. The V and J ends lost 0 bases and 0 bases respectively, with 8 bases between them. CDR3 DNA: TGTGCCAGCTCACCACCGTTGCGAGCTAACTATGGCTACACCTTC. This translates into CASSPPLRANYGYTF.

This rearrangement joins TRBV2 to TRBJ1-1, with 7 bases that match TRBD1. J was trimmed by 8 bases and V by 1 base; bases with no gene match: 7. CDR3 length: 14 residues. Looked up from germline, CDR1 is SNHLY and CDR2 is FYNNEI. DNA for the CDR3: TGTGCCAGCAGTGAAGGACAGGGCCACCCCGAAGCTTTCTTT. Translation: CASSEGQGHPEAFF.

The CDR3 region has the DNA TGTGCCAGCAGTCCTGACATCCCCCAGCCCCAGCATTTT. Its protein is CASSPDIPQPQHF. The rearrangement links TRBV28 to TRBJ1-5, with no clear D. V was shortened by 5 bases and J by 7 bases, with 12 bases between the two germline ends. The CDR3 loop spans 13 amino acids. Germline CDR1 is MDHEN and CDR2 is SYDVKM.

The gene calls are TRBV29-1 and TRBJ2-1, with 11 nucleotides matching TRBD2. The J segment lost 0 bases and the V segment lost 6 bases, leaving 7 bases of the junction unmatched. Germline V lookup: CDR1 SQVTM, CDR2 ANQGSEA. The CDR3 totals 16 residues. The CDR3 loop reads CSVHQTSGNSYNEQFF. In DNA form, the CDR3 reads TGCAGCGTCCACCAGACTAGCGGGAACTCCTACAATGAGCAGTTCTTC.

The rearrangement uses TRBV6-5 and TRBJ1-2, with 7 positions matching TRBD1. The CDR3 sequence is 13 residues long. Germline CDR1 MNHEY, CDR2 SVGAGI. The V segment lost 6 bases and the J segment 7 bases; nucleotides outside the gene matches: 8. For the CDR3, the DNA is TGTGCCAGCAGAGGAGAGGGGGCGGGTGGCTACACCTTC. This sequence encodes CASRGEGAGGYTF.

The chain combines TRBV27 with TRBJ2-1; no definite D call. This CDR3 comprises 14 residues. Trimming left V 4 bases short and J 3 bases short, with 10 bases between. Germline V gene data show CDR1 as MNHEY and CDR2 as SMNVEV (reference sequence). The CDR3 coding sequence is TGTGCCAGCAGTTCCCAAGCAGGCTACAATGAGCAGTTCTTC. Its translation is CASSSQAGYNEQFF.

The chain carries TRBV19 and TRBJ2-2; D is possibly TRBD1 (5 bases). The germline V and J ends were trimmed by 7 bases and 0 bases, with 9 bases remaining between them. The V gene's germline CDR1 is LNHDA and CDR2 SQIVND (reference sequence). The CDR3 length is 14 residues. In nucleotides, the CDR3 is TGTGCCAGTATTTCAGGGTCGAACACCGGGGAGCTGTTTTTT. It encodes CASISGSNTGELFF.

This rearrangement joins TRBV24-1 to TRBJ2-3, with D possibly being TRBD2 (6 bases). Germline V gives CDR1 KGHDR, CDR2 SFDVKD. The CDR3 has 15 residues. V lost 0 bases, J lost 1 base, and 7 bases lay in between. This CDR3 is CATSDLWGGTDTQYF. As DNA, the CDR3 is TGTGCCACCAGTGATTTGTGGGGGGGCACAGATACGCAGTATTTT.

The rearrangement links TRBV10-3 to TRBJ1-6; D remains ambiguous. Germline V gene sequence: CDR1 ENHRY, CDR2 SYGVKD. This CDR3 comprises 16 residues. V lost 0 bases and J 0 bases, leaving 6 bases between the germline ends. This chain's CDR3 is CAISESADSYNSPLHF. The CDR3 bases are TGTGCCATCAGTGAGTCCGCAGACTCCTATAATTCACCCCTCCACTTT.

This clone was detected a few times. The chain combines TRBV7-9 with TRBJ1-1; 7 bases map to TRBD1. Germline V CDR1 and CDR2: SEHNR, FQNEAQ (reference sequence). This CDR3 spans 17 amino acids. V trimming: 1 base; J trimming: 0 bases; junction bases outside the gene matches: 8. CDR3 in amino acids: CASSLDGRGSVNTEAFF. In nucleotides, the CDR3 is TGTGCCAGCAGCTTAGATGGCAGGGGGTCGGTGAACACTGAAGCTTTCTTT.

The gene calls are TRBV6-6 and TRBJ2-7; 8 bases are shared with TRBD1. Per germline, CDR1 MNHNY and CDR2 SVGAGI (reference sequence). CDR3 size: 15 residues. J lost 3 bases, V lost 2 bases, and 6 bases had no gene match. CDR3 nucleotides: TGTGCCAGCAGTTACCCCGGGACAGGCCTCTACGAGCAGTACTTC. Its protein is CASSYPGTGLYEQYF.

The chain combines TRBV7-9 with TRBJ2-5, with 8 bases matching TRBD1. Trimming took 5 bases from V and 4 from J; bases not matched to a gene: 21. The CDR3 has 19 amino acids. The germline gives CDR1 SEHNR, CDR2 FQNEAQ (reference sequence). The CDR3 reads CASSQTRIGQGATGETQYF. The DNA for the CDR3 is TGTGCCAGCAGCCAAACACGTATCGGGCAGGGGGCCACCGGAGAGACCCAGTACTTC. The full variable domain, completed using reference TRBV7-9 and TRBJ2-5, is DTGVSQNPRHKITKRGQNVTFRCDPISEHNRLYWYRQTLGQGPEFLTYFQNEAQLEKSRLLSDRFSAERPKGSFSTLEIQRTEQGDSAMYLCASSQTRIGQGATGETQYFGPGTRLLVL.

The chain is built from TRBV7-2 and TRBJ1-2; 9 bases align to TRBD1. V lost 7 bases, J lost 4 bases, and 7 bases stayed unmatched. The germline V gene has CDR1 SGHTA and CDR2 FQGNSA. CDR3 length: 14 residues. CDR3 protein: CASIWGTGSYGYTF. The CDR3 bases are TGTGCCAGCATTTGGGGGACAGGGTCCTATGGCTACACCTTC.

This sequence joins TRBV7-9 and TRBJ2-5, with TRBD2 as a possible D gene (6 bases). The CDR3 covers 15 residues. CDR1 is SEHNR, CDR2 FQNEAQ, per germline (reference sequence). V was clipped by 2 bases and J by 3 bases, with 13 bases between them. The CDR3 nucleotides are TGTGCCAGCAGCTTATCCCGCTGGGGGGAAGAGACCCAGTACTTC. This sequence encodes CASSLSRWGEETQYF.

CDR3 protein: CASSITFRGTMNTEAFF. DNA of the CDR3: TGTGCCAGTAGTATCACTTTCCGGGGAACTATGAACACTGAAGCTTTCTTT. This chain joins TRBV19 and TRBJ1-1, with D unclear. Trimming took off 3 bases at V and 0 bases at J, with 17 bases between the two ends. The germline gives CDR1 LNHDA, CDR2 SQIVND (reference sequence). CDR3 length: 17 amino acids.

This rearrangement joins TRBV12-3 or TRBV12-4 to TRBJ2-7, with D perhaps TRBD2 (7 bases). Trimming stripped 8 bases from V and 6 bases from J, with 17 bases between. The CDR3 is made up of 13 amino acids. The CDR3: CASSKGGEREQYF. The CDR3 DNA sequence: TGTGCCAGCTCCAAGGGGGGGGAACGCGAGCAGTACTTC.

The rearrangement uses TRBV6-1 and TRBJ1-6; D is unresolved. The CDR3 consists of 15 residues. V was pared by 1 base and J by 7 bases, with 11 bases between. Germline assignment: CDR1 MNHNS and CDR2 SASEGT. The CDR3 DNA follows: TGTGCCAGCAGTGAAGTCGGGTCCGAAAATTCACCCCTCCACTTT. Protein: CASSEVGSENSPLHF.

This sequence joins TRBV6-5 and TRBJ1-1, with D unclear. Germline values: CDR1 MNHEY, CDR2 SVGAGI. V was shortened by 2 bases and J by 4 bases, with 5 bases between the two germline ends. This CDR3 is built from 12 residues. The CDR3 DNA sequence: TGTGCCAGCAGTTACAGCCGCACTGAAGCTTTCTTT. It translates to CASSYSRTEAFF.

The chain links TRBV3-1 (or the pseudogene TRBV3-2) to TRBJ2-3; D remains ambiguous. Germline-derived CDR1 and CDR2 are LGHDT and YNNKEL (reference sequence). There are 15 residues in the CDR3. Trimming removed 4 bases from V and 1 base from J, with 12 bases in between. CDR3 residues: CASSLSPRRTDTQYF. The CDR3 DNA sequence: TGTGCCAGCAGCCTAAGTCCGCGGCGCACAGATACGCAGTATTTT.